This T cell receptor (beta chain) derives from a study of T cells after yellow fever vaccination. Study details: Where fractions had low cell numbers, libraries were prepared from them with the SMART-Seq v4 Ultra Low Input RNA kit. Study-level findings and limits: Clones from primary vaccination mostly reappeared after the booster (around 97% CD4, less than 90% CD8).

This clonotype was seen a handful of times. As yet, its antigen is unknown. Template-switching 5'RACE yielded the TCR cDNA; a universal primer site and UMIs were added in the process. TCRdb re-called the 5' RACE reads through MiXCR, storing one row per CDR3 protein. The sample lists roughly 500,000 distinct CDR3 sequences, roughly a fifth occurring once. The germline gives CDR1 SGDLS, CDR2 YYNGEE. The CDR3 length is 14 residues. V was shortened by 0 bases and J by 2 bases, with 8 bases between the two germline ends. The rearrangement uses TRBV9 and TRBJ2-5, with a possible D match to TRBD1 (5 bases). This clonotype was obtained from a man aged 30-40 years who received the YFV17D yellow fever vaccine. Here the sequenced sample was PBMCs, taken 15 days after the yellow fever booster vaccination. The DNA for the CDR3 is TGTGCCAGCAGCGTAGTGGCAGGGCAAGAGACCCAGTACTTC. Protein: CASSVVAGQETQYF.